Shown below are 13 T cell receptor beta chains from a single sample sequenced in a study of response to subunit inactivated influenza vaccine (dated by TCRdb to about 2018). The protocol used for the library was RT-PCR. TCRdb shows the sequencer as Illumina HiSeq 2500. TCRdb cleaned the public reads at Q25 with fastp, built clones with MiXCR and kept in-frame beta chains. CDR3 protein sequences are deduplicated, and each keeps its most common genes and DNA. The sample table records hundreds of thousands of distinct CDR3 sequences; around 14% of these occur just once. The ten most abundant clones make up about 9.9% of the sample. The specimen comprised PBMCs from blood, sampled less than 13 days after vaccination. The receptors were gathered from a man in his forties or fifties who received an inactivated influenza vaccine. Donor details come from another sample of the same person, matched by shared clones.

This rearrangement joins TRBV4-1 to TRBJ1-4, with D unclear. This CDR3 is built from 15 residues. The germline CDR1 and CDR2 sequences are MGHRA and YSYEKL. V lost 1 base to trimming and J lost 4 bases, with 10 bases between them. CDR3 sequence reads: CASSQVGRYNEKLFF. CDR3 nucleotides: TGCGCCAGCAGCCAAGTTGGACGGTATAATGAAAAACTGTTTTTT.

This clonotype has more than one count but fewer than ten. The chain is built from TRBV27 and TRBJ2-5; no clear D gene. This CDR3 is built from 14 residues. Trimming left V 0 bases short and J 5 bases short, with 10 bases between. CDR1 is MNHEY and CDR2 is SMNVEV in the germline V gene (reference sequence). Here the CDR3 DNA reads TGTGCCAGCAGTTTATCAATTTCGCACGAGACCCAGTACTTC. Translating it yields CASSLSISHETQYF.

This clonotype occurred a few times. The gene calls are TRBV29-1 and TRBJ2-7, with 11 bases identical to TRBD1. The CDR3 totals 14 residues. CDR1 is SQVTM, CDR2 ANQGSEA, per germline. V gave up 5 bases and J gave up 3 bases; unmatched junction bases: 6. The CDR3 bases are TGCAGCGTTCGGCGGACAGGGGGCAACTACGAGCAGTACTTC. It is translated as CSVRRTGGNYEQYF.

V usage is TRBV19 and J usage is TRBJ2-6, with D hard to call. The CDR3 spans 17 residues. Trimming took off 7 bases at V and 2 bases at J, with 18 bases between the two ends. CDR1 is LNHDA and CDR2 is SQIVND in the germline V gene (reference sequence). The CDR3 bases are TGTGCCAGTACCGCGGCACGGAACTCACCTGGGGCCAACGTCCTGACTTTC. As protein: CASTAARNSPGANVLTF.

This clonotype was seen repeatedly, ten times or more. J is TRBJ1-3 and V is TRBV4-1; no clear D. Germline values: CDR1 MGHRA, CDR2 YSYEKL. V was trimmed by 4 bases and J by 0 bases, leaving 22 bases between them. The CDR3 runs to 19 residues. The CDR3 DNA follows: TGCGCCAGCAGCCCCCCTCCTTTCACCGGAATAAGCTCTGGAAACACCATATATTTT. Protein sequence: CASSPPPFTGISSGNTIYF.

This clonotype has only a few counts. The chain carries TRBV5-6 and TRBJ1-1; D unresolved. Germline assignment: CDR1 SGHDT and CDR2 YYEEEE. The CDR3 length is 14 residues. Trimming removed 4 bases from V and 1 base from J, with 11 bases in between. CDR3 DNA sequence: TGTGCCAGCAGCCCCACTAACAGGAACACTGAAGCTTTCTTT. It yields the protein CASSPTNRNTEAFF. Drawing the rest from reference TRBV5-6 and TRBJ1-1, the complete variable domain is DAGVTQSPTHLIKTRGQQVTLRCSPKSGHDTVSWYQQALGQGPQFIFQYYEEEERQRGNFPDRFSGHQFPNYSSELNVNALLLGDSALYLCASSPTNRNTEAFFGQGTRLTVV.

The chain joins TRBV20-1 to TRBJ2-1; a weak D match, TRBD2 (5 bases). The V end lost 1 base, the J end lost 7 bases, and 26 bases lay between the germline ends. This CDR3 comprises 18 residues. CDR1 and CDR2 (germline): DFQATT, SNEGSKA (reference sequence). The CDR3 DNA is TGCAGTGCTAGAGCTCCTGGGTCCCATTTGGGGTCGGGGAATGAGCAGTTCTTC. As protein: CSARAPGSHLGSGNEQFF.

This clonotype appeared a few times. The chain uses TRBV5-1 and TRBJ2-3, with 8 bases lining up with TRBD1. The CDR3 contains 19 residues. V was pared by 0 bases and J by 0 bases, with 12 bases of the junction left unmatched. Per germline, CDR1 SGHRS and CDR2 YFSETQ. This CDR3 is CASSLVPGGADRSTDTQYF. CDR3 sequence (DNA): TGCGCCAGCAGCTTGGTACCAGGGGGCGCCGACCGTAGCACAGATACGCAGTATTTT.

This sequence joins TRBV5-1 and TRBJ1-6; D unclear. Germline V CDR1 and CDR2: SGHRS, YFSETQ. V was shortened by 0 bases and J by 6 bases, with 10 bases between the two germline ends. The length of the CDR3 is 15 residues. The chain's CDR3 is CASSLDREINSPLHF. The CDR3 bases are TGCGCCAGCAGCTTGGATAGGGAGATTAATTCACCCCTCCACTTT.

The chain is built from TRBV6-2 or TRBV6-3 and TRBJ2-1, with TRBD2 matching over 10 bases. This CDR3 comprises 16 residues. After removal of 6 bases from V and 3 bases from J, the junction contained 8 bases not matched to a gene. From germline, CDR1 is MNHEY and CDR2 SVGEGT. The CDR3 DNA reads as TGTGCCAGCAGATCATTAGCGGGGGGTATCTACAATGAGCAGTTCTTC. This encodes CASRSLAGGIYNEQFF.

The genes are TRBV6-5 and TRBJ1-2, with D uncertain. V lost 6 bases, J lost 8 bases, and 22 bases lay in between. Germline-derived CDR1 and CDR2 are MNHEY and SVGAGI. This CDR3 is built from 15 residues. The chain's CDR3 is CASRYAFQAAEGYTF. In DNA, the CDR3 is TGTGCCAGCAGATACGCCTTCCAGGCAGCTGAGGGCTACACCTTC.

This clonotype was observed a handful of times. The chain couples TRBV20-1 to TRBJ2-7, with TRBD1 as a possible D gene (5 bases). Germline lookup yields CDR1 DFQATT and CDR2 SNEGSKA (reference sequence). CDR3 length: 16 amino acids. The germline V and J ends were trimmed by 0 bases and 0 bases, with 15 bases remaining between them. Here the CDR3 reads CSAREGRHTNSYEQYF. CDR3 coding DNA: TGCAGTGCTAGAGAGGGGCGACATACAAACTCCTACGAGCAGTACTTC.

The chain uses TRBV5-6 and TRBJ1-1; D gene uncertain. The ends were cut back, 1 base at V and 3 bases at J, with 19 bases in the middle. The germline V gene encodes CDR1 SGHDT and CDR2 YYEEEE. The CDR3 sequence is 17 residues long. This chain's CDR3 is CASSLPGDYSADTEAFF. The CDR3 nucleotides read TGTGCCAGCAGCTTGCCGGGCGACTACTCGGCGGACACTGAAGCTTTCTTT.